The sequence of this TCR beta chain was determined in a study of beta chain features in type 1 diabetes. In the study overall: Patients and healthy donors were similar in age, gender and cell yields.

CDR1 is ENHRY, CDR2 SYGVKD, per germline. The junction had 5 bases not matched to a gene; V was cut back by 7 bases and J by 1 base. The CDR3 loop spans 14 amino acids. In its sample, this clone was seen a few times. Its antigen is still unknown. The authors reverse transcribed all of the isolated RNA, so sequencing captured expressed TCRB transcripts. Data came from immunoSEQ multiplex PCR; TCRdb stores just in-frame clones and leaves some out. This table holds approximately 730,000 clones, around an eighth found once. Overall study findings and caveats: Individuals with type 1 diabetes displayed fewer insertions and more deletions at VDJ junctions. PCR might favor shorter templates, but any such skew would affect patients and controls equally. In cDNA sequencing, cells with high TCR expression could be over-represented. Shortening of TCRB CDR3s, moderate but significant, appeared in all four CD4+ subsets of Type 1 diabetes patients.

The receptor was derived from a man aged 18 to 35 with type 1 diabetes. The rearrangement links TRBV10-3 to TRBJ2-3; 7 nucleotides align to TRBD2. The material sequenced was naive CD4+ T cells from blood. The CDR3 here is CAITAAGGTDTQYF. Written as DNA, the CDR3 is TGTGCCATCACCGCCGCGGGGGGCACAGATACGCAGTATTTT.